The 22 T cell receptor beta chains below were found in one sample sequenced in a study of T cell responses to AZD1222 COVID-19 vaccine (dated by TCRdb to the early 2020s). Receptor libraries were prepared by the immunoSEQ multiplex PCR assay. TCRdb took over this immuneACCESS table, retaining in-frame rearrangements with V and J assigned. Such tables are incomplete; in checked studies, under half of the missing clones stem from an unresolved V gene, and the remainder is unexplained. Across this sample there are 100,000 to 120,000 clones, with 82% seen only once. The ten largest clonotypes hold approximately 5% of the sample. The time point label on this specimen signifies: baseline before first vaccination. The sequencing here drew on peripheral blood, taken on day 0 of AZD1222 vaccination. The receptors come from an adult in good health.

J is TRBJ1-1 and V is TRBV29-1; tentatively, D is TRBD1 (6 bases). Germline values: CDR1 SQVTM, CDR2 ANQGSEA. The CDR3 consists of 14 residues. V was clipped by 8 bases and J by 2 bases, with 18 bases between them. The CDR3 region is CSSGEGALNTEAFF. CDR3 nucleotide sequence: TGCAGCTCAGGGGAGGGTGCCCTAAACACTGAAGCTTTCTTT.

This clone was detected once. The chain recombines TRBV11-2 with TRBJ2-3; 8 bases agree with TRBD1. Germline lookup yields CDR1 SGHAT and CDR2 FQNNGV. After removal of 5 bases from V and 5 bases from J, the junction contained 12 bases not matched to a gene. The CDR3 is 16 residues long. CDR3 loop: CASSPIGQGRLDTQYF. The DNA for the CDR3 is TGTGCCAGCAGCCCCATAGGACAGGGACGTCTAGATACGCAGTATTTT.

The sample holds a few counts of this clone. This rearrangement joins TRBV7-2 to TRBJ2-3, with D possibly matching TRBD2 (6 bases). Germline V gives CDR1 SGHTA, CDR2 FQGNSA. The CDR3 spans 16 residues. V lost 1 base, J lost 0 bases, and 11 bases lay in between. CDR3 amino acids: CASSLGQGLSTDTQYF. The DNA of the CDR3 is TGTGCCAGCAGCTTAGGGCAGGGACTCAGCACAGATACGCAGTATTTT.

J is TRBJ1-2 and V is TRBV15; D gene uncertain. Trimming shortened V by 1 base and J by 3 bases, and 9 bases separated the two germline ends. The CDR3 runs 14 residues. The germline CDR1 and CDR2 sequences are LNHNV and YYDKDF (reference sequence). The CDR3 loop reads CATSRAGEDYGYTF. The CDR3, as DNA: TGTGCCACCAGCAGAGCCGGGGAAGACTATGGCTACACCTTC.

This clone was seen once. A junction boundary mismatches the germline segment, possibly from a read error. V and J are TRBV5-6 and TRBJ1-4; maybe TRBD1 (5 bases). The germline gives CDR1 SGHDT, CDR2 YYEEEE. The CDR3 contains 13 residues. CDR3 coding DNA: TGTACCAGCAGCCAGACAGTGAATGAAAAACTGTTTTTT. Amino acid sequence: CTSSQTVNEKLFF.

The chain employs TRBV3-1 (or the pseudogene TRBV3-2) and TRBJ1-2; D not resolved. From germline, CDR1 is LGHDT and CDR2 YNNKEL (reference sequence). The CDR3 runs 15 residues. The V end was cut by 0 bases, the J end by 7 bases, with 15 bases between. CDR3 coding DNA: TGTGCCAGCAGCCAAGATGCCGTATCCACCTCTGGCTACACCTTC. Translated, it gives CASSQDAVSTSGYTF.

This clone was seen more than once but under ten times. This chain joins TRBV18 and TRBJ2-1; the match to TRBD1 covers 7 bases. V was clipped by 3 bases and J by 5 bases; unmatched bases: 10. Germline CDR1 is KGHSH and CDR2 is LQKENI. The CDR3 has 16 amino acids. CDR3 residues: CASSPRDRVANNEQFF. The CDR3 DNA follows: TGTGCCAGCTCACCGAGAGACAGGGTGGCCAACAATGAGCAGTTCTTC.

The V and J genes are TRBV19 and TRBJ2-1; D is undetermined. The germline V gene has CDR1 LNHDA and CDR2 SQIVND (reference sequence). V lost 0 bases and J lost 7, with 10 bases in between. There are 14 residues in the CDR3. The CDR3 nucleotides read TGTGCCAGTAGTATAGATCCGGCTAGAAATGAGCAGTTCTTC. Amino acids: CASSIDPARNEQFF.

The chain carries TRBV2 and TRBJ2-6; unclear D gene. The CDR3 runs 15 residues. V dropped 5 bases and J dropped 0 bases, with 8 bases sitting between them. Germline CDR1 and CDR2: SNHLY and FYNNEI. The DNA of the CDR3 is TGTGCCAGCAGTTCCAGGCTCTCTGGGGCCAACGTCCTGACTTTC. It translates to CASSSRLSGANVLTF. Based on the CDR3 plus reference TRBV2 and TRBJ2-6, the full variable domain is EPEVTQTPSHQVTQMGQEVILRCVPISNHLYFYWYRQILGQKVEFLVSFYNNEISEKSEIFDDQFSVERPDGSNFTLKIRSTKLEDSAMYFCASSSRLSGANVLTFGAGSRLTVL.

A remark on this clone: A much larger clone lies a single base off, so this may be a read error. Other DNA variants within this sample encode the same CDR3. The chain employs TRBV6-5 and TRBJ1-5, with no clear D. Per germline, CDR1 MNHEY and CDR2 SVGAGI. Trimming removed 6 bases from V and 0 bases from J, with 9 bases in between. The CDR3 consists of 14 residues. The DNA of the CDR3 is TGTGCCAGCAGCCCGGTTTATAGCAATCAGCCCCAGCATTTT. It encodes CASSPVYSNQPQHF.

The CDR3, as DNA: TGTGCCAGCAGCTACATTTACGATGGGCTACCTAATGAAAAACTGTTTTTT. This translates into CASSYIYDGLPNEKLFF. This chain joins TRBV7-3 and TRBJ1-4, with D hard to call. Germline values: CDR1 SGHTA, CDR2 FQGTGA. This CDR3 comprises 17 residues. Trimming removed 4 bases at V and 3 bases at J, with 18 bases between.

V is TRBV27 and J is TRBJ2-5; 7 bases align to TRBD1. The junction had 18 bases not matched to a gene; V was cut back by 7 bases and J by 7 bases. Germline assignment: CDR1 MNHEY and CDR2 SMNVEV (reference sequence). CDR3 size: 16 residues. The CDR3 DNA sequence: TGTGCCAGCACCTTCACGGGTACAGGGGCTGCGGGGACCCAGTACTTC. This sequence encodes CASTFTGTGAAGTQYF.

The chain couples TRBV7-9 to TRBJ1-1; D gene ambiguous. The CDR3 runs to 14 residues. V lost 3 bases and J 4 bases, leaving 12 bases between the germline ends. CDR1 SEHNR and CDR2 FQNEAQ come from the germline V gene (reference sequence). CDR3 sequence: CASSFPGVGTEAFF. The CDR3 DNA reads TGTGCCAGCAGCTTCCCTGGGGTGGGCACTGAAGCTTTCTTT.

This sequence joins TRBV7-6 and TRBJ2-1; TRBD1 is a possible D gene (6 bases). The CDR3 covers 11 residues. In germline, CDR1 is SGHVS, CDR2 FNYEAQ. V shed 4 bases and J shed 9 bases, with 7 bases lying between them. Written as DNA, the CDR3 is TGTGCCAGCAGCTCAGGGGTTGAGCAGTTCTTC. Residues: CASSSGVEQFF.

This clone appeared a few times. CDR3 amino acids: CASSFKVLDTQYF. In nucleotides, the CDR3 is TGTGCCAGCAGCTTCAAGGTTTTGGATACGCAGTATTTT. The chain carries TRBV7-9 and TRBJ2-3, with D unresolved. CDR3 length: 13 amino acids. V lost 3 bases and J lost 6, with 10 bases in between. CDR1 and CDR2 from the germline V gene are SEHNR and FQNEAQ (reference sequence).

The chain carries TRBV2 and TRBJ1-3, with D uncertain. This CDR3 has 14 residues. Germline V lookup: CDR1 SNHLY, CDR2 FYNNEI. V gave up 6 bases and J gave up 4 bases, with 13 bases separating them. CDR3 nucleotide sequence: TGTGCCAGCAGCCCCGAATCGGGGGGAAACACCATATATTTT. Amino acid sequence: CASSPESGGNTIYF.

The chain joins TRBV10-3 to TRBJ2-5, with D possibly TRBD1 on 5 matching bases. The germline gives CDR1 ENHRY, CDR2 SYGVKD. This CDR3 region has 12 residues. The ends were cut back, 8 bases at V and 4 bases at J, with 11 bases in the middle. This CDR3 is CAIRREGETQYF. In DNA, the CDR3 is TGTGCCATCCGCAGGGAAGGAGAGACCCAGTACTTC.

CDR3 sequence reads: CATSGGSGNTIYF. The CDR3 DNA sequence: TGTGCCACGTCCGGCGGCTCTGGAAACACCATATATTTT. The chain couples TRBV6-6 to TRBJ1-3; D gene unclear. V was pared by 10 bases and J by 0 bases, with 10 bases between. This CDR3 region has 13 residues. Germline V lookup: CDR1 MNHNY, CDR2 SVGAGI (reference sequence).

The gene calls are TRBV10-2 and TRBJ1-3, with unresolved D. The CDR3 sequence is 15 residues long. Between the trimmed V and J ends, which lost 2 bases and 0 bases, there was a span of 8 bases. The germline V gene encodes CDR1 WSHSY and CDR2 SAAADI. CDR3 sequence reads: CASSEPRGSGNTIYF. The CDR3 nucleotides are TGCGCCAGCAGTGAGCCCCGTGGCTCTGGAAACACCATATATTTT.

This chain links TRBV7-3 with TRBJ2-7; 7 bases map to TRBD2. Germline loops: CDR1 SGHTA, CDR2 FQGTGA. With 2 bases clipped from V and 4 bases from J, the junction kept 5 bases outside the gene matches. The CDR3 is 14 residues long. In DNA form, the CDR3 reads TGTGCCAGCAGCTTAGGCGGGGGAAAGTACGAGCAGTACTTC. Protein: CASSLGGGKYEQYF.

The sample holds a few counts of this clone. This chain connects TRBV2 to TRBJ2-5, with no clear D. Trimming took off 7 bases at V and 4 bases at J, with 10 bases between the two ends. CDR3 length: 12 residues. CDR1 and CDR2 from the germline V gene are SNHLY and FYNNEI. The DNA of the CDR3 is TGTGCCAGCACGCTAACTCGAGAGACCCAGTACTTC. Translated: CASTLTRETQYF.

This clone was seen only once. V and J are TRBV2 and TRBJ1-3; D gene unclear. This CDR3 spans 19 amino acids. Germline V CDR1 and CDR2: SNHLY, FYNNEI. Trimming stripped 0 bases from V and 2 bases from J, with 20 bases between. CDR3 coding DNA: TGTGCCAGCAGTGAAGCGGGGTGGAGAAGGGATCGGACTGGAAACACCATATATTTT. As protein: CASSEAGWRRDRTGNTIYF.